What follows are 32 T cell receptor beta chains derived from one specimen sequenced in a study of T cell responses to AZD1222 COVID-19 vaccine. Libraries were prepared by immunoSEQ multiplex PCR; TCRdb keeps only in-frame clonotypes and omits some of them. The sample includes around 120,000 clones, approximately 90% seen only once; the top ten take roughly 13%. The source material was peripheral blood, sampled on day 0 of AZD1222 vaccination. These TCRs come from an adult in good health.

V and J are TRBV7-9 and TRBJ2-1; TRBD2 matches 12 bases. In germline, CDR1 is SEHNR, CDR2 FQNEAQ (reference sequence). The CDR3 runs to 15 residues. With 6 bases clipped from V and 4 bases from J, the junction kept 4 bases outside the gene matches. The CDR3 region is CASSSTSGRYNEQFF. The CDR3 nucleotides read TGTGCCAGCAGTTCAACTAGCGGGAGGTACAATGAGCAGTTCTTC. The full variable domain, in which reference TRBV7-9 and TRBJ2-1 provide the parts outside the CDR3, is DTGVSQNPRHKITKRGQNVTFRCDPISEHNRLYWYRQTLGQGPEFLTYFQNEAQLEKSRLLSDRFSAERPKGSFSTLEIQRTEQGDSAMYLCASSSTSGRYNEQFFGPGTRLTVL.

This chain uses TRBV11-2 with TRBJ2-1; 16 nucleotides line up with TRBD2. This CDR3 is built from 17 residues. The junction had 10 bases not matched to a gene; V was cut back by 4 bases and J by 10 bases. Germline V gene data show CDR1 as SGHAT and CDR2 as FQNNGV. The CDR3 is CASSSQGLAGGLGEQFF. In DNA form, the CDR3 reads TGTGCCAGCAGCTCTCAGGGACTAGCGGGAGGGCTCGGGGAGCAGTTCTTC. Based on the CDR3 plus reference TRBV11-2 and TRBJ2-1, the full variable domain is EAGVAQSPRYKIIEKRQSVAFWCNPISGHATLYWYQQILGQGPKLLIQFQNNGVVDDSQLPKDRFSAERLKGVDSTLKIQPAKLEDSAVYLCASSSQGLAGGLGEQFFGPGTRLTVL.

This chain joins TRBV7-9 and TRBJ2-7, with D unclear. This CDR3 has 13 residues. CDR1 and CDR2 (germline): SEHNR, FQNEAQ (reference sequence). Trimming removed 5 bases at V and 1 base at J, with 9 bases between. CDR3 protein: CASSLLGSYEQYF. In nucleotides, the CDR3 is TGTGCCAGCAGCCTCCTCGGATCCTACGAGCAGTACTTC.

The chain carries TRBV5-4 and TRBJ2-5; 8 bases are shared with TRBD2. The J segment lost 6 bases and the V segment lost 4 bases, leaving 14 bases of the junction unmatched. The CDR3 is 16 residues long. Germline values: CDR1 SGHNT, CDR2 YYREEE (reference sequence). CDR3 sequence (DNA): TGTGCCAGCAGCCATTACACCCGGGGGGGCCCCAAGACCCAGTACTTC. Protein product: CASSHYTRGGPKTQYF. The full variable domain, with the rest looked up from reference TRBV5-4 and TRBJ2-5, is ETGVTQSPTHLIKTRGQQVTLRCSSQSGHNTVSWYQQALGQGPQFIFQYYREEENGRGNFPPRFSGLQFPNYSSELNVNALELDDSALYLCASSHYTRGGPKTQYFGPGTRLLVL.

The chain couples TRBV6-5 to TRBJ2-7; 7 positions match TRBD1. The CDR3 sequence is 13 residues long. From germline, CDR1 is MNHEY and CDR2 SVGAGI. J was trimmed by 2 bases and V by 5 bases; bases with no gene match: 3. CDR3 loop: CASSPGQPYEQYF. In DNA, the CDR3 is TGTGCCAGCAGTCCGGGACAGCCCTACGAGCAGTACTTC.

CDR3 nucleotide sequence: TGTGCCAGCAGTTACGTTGGCACTGAAGCTTTCTTT. This gives the protein CASSYVGTEAFF. The gene calls are TRBV6-2 or TRBV6-3 and TRBJ1-1, with D uncertain. The germline CDR1 and CDR2 sequences are MNHEY and SVGEGT. This CDR3 spans 12 amino acids. V was cut by 2 bases and J by 4 bases, with 5 bases left in between.

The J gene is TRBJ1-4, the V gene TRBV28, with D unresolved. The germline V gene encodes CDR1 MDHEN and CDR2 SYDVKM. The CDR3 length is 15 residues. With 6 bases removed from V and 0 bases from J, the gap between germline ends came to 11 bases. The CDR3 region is CASSPIDPTNEKLFF. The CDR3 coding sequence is TGTGCCAGCAGCCCCATAGACCCAACTAATGAAAAACTGTTTTTT.

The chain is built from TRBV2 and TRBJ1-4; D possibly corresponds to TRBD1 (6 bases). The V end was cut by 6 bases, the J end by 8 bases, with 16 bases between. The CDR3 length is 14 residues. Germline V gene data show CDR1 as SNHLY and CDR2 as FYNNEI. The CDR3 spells CASRDMSGAEKLFF. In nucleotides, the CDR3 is TGTGCCAGCAGGGATATGTCGGGGGCGGAAAAACTGTTTTTT.

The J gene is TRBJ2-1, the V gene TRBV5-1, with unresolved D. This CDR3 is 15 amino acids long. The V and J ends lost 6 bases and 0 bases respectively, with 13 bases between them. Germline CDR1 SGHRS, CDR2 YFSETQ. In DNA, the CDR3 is TGCGCCAGCAACAAGGGCGCGAACTCCTACAATGAGCAGTTCTTC. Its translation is CASNKGANSYNEQFF. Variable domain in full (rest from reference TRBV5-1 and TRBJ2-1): KAGVTQTPRYLIKTRGQQVTLSCSPISGHRSVSWYQQTPGQGLQFLFEYFSETQRNKGNFPGRFSGRQFSNSRSEMNVSTLELGDSALYLCASNKGANSYNEQFFGPGTRLTVL.

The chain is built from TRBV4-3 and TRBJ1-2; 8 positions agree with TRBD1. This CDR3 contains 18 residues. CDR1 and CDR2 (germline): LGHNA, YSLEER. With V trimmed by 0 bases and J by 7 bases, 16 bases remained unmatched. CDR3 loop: CASSQDDGRGRSPLGYTF. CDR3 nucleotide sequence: TGCGCCAGCAGCCAAGATGATGGCAGGGGGCGCAGTCCCCTTGGCTACACCTTC.

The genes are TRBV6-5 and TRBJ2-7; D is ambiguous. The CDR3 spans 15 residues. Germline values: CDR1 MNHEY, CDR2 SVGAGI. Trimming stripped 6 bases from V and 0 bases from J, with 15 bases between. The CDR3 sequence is CASRQYRAFSYEQYF. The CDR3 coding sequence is TGTGCCAGCAGGCAATATCGCGCTTTCTCCTACGAGCAGTACTTC.

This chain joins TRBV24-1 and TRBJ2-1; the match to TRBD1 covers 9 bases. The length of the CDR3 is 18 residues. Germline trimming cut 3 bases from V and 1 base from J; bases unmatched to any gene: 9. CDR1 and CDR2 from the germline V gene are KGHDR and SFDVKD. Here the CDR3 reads CATSDHHGTGSSYNEQFF. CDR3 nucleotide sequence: TGTGCCACCAGTGATCACCATGGGACAGGGAGTTCCTACAATGAGCAGTTCTTC.

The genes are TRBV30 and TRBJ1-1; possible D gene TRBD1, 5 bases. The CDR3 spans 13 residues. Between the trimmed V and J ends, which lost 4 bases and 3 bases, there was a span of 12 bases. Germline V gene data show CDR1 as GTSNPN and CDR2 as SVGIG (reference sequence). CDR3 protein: CAWTVGTHTEAFF. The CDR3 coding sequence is TGTGCCTGGACCGTGGGGACCCACACTGAAGCTTTCTTT. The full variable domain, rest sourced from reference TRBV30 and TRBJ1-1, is SQTIHQWPATLVQPVGSPLSLECTVEGTSNPNLYWYRQAAGRGLQLLFYSVGIGQISSEVPQNLSASRPQDRQFILSSKKLLLSDSGFYLCAWTVGTHTEAFFGQGTRLTVV.

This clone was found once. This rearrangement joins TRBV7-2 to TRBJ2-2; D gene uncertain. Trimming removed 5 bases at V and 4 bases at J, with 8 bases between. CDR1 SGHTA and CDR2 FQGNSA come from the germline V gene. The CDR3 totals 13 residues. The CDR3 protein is CASSPRATGELFF. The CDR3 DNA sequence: TGTGCCAGCAGCCCTCGCGCCACCGGGGAGCTGTTTTTT.

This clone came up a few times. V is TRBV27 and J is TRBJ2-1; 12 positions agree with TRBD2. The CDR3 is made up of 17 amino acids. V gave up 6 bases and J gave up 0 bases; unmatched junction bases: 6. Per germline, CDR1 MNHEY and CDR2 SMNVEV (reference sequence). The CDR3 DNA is TGTGCCAGCAGGACCCTAGCGGGGGGGCACTCCTACAATGAGCAGTTCTTC. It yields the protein CASRTLAGGHSYNEQFF.

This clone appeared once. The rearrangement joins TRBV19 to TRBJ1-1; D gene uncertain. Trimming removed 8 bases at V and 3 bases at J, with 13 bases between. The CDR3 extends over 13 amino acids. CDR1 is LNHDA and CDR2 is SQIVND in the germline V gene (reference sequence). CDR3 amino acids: CASAATPHTEAFF. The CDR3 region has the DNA TGTGCCAGTGCCGCGACCCCCCACACTGAAGCTTTCTTT.

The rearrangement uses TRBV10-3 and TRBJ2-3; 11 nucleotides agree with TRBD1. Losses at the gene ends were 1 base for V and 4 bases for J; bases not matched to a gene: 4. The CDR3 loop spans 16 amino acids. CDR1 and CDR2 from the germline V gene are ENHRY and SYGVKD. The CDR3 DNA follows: TGTGCCATCAGTGAGTTTTGGACAGGGGGCTCAGATACGCAGTATTTT. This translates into CAISEFWTGGSDTQYF.

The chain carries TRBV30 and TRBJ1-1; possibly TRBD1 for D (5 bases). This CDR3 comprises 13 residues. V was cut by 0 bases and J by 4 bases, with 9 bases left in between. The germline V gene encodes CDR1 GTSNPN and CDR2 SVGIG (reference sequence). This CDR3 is CAWSVGGGTEAFF. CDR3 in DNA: TGTGCCTGGAGTGTCGGCGGGGGCACTGAAGCTTTCTTT.

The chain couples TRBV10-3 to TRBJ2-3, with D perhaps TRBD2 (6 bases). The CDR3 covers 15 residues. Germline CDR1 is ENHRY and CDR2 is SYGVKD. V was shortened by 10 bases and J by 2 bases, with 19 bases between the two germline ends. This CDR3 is CATTGAAGFTDTQYF. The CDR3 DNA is TGTGCCACCACCGGGGCCGCGGGGTTCACAGATACGCAGTATTTT.

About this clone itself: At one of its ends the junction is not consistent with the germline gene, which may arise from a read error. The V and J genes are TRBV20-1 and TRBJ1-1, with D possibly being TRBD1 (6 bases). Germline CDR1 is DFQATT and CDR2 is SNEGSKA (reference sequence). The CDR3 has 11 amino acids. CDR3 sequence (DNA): TGCAGTGCTTCTAGTTCCATACAGGGAATTTTT. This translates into CSASSSIQGIF.

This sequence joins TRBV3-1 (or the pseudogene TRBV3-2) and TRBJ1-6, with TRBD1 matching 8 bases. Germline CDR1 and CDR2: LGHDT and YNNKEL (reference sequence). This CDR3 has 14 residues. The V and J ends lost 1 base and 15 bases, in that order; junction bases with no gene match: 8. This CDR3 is CASSQGQGPSHLHF. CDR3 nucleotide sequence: TGTGCCAGCAGCCAAGGACAGGGGCCATCTCACCTCCACTTT.

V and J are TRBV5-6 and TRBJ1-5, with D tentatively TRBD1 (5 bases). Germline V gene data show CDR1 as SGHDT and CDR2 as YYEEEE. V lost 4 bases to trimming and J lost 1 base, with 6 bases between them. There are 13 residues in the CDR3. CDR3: CASSPGSNQPQHF. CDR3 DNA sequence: TGTGCCAGCAGCCCAGGGAGCAATCAGCCCCAGCATTTT.

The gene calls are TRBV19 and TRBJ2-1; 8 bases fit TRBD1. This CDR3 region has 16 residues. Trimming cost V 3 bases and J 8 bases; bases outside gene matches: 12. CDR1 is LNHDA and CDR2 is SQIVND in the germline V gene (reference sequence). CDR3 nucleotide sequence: TGTGCCAGTAGTATTGGGACAGGAGTTGTTTGGGATGAGCAGTTCTTC. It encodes CASSIGTGVVWDEQFF.

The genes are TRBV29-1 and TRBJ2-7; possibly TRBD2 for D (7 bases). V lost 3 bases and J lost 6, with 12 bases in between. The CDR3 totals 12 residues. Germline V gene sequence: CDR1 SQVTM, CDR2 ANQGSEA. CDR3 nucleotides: TGCAGCGTTGAGCGGGGGCGGGGCGAGCAGTACTTC. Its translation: CSVERGRGEQYF.

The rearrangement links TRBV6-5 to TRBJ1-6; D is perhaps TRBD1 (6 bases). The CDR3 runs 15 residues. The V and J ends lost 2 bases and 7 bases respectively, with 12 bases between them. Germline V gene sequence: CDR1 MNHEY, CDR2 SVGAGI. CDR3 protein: CASSYPKGGNSPLHF. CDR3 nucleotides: TGTGCCAGCAGTTACCCAAAGGGGGGGAATTCACCCCTCCACTTT.

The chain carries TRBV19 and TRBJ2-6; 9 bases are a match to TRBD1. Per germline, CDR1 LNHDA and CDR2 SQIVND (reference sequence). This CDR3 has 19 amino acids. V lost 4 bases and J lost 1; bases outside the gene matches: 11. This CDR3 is CASSTPRTGVRSGANVLTF. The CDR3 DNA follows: TGTGCCAGTAGTACCCCCCGGACAGGGGTGCGTTCTGGGGCCAACGTCCTGACTTTC. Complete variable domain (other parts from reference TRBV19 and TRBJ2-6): DGGITQSPKYLFRKEGQNVTLSCEQNLNHDAMYWYRQDPGQGLRLIYYSQIVNDFQKGDIAEGYSVSREKKESFPLTVTSAQKNPTAFYLCASSTPRTGVRSGANVLTFGAGSRLTVL.

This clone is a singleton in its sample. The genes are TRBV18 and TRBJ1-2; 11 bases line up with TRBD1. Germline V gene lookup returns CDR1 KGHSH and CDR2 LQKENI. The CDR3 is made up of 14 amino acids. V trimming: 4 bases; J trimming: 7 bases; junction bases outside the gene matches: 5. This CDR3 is CASSHGQGAGGYTF. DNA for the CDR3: TGTGCCAGCTCACACGGACAGGGGGCGGGTGGCTACACCTTC.

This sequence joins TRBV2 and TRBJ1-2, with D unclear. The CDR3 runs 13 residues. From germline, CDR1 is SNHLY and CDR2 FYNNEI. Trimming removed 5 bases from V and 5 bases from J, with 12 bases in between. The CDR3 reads CASSSRGDYGYTF. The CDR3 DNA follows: TGTGCCAGCAGTTCCCGCGGGGATTATGGCTACACCTTC.

CDR3 loop: CASSSRTSGGWDTDTQYF. CDR3 DNA sequence: TGTGCCAGCAGCTCCAGGACTAGCGGGGGATGGGACACAGATACGCAGTATTTT. The V call is TRBV13, the J call TRBJ2-3; 13 bases align to TRBD2. The CDR3 consists of 18 residues. In germline, CDR1 is PRHDT, CDR2 FYEKMQ (reference sequence). V was pared by 4 bases and J by 2 bases, with 9 bases of the junction left unmatched.

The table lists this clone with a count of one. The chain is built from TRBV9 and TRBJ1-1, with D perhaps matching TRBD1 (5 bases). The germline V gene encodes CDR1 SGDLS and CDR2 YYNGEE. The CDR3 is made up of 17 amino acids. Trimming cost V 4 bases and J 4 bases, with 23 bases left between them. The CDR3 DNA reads TGTGCCAGCAGCCCAAACGGGGTGGTGGGTCAGGGCACTGAAGCTTTCTTT. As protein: CASSPNGVVGQGTEAFF.

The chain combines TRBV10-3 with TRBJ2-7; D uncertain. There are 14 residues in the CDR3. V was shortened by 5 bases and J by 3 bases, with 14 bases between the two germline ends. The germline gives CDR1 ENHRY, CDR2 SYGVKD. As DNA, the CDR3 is TGTGCCATCAGTCGGGCGCGGCTAAGCTACGAGCAGTACTTC. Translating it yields CAISRARLSYEQYF.

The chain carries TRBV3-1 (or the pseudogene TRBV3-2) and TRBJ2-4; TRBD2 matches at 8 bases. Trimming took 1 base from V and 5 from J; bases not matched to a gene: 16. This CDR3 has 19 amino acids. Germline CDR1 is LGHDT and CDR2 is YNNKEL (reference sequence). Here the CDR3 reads CASSQVGGLAKPNENIQYF. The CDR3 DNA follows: TGTGCCAGCAGCCAAGTCGGAGGACTAGCCAAACCGAATGAAAACATTCAGTACTTC.